These T cell receptor beta chains were read from a single sample in a study of blood T cells in healthy people across ages. TCRdb reprocessed the 5' RACE reads with MiXCR, giving one entry per CDR3 protein. The sample comprises over 700,000 distinct CDR3 sequences, about 53% of which are singletons, and approximately 40% rests with the top ten. The specimen sequenced was blood. Every receptor here comes from an elderly man in good health. Both conserved end residues are part of each CDR3. A D gene is named only where the DNA matches it firmly. Clone size is given for some rows only: seen once, a few or many times, or a class if the clone is expanded.

TRBJ1-1,-,TRBD1,14,TRBV27,TGTGCCAGCAGTATTCTCCTCCCGGGACAGGGAGCTTTCTTT,CASSILLPGQGAFF
TRBJ2-2,-,-,14,TRBV6-6,TGTGCCAGCAGTTACGGGGGGAACACCGGGGAGCTGTTTTTT,CASSYGGNTGELFF
TRBJ2-7,-,-,15,TRBV29-1,TGCAGCGCCCAAACTCTGACAGTAAGCTCCTACGAGCAGTACTTC,CSAQTLTVSSYEQYF
TRBJ2-3,-,-,15,TRBV7-3,TGTGCCTGCAGCTCTTGGACATCTAGCACAGATACGCAGTATTTT,CACSSWTSSTDTQYF
TRBJ2-7,few,-,15,TRBV3-1,TGTGCCAGCAGCCAAGGGACTGACAGACCCTACGAGCAGTACTTC,CASSQGTDRPYEQYF
TRBJ2-1,many,TRBD2,15,TRBV5-1,TGTGCCAGCAGCTCAGGACTAGCGGGAGGCAATGAGCAGTTCTTC,CASSSGLAGGNEQFF
TRBJ2-7,few,TRBD2,14,TRBV2,TGTGCCACCACCTTAGCGGGAGCGGCCTACGAGCAGTACTTC,CATTLAGAAYEQYF
TRBJ1-1,-,-,11,TRBV20-1,TGCAGTGCTAGATCGAACACTGAAGCTTTCTTT,CSARSNTEAFF
TRBJ2-7,once,-,17,TRBV7-2,TGTGCCAGCAGCTTAGGGGGAGCGAGAGGGTTCTACAATGAGCAGTACTTC,CASSLGGARGFYNEQYF
TRBJ2-3,-,-,15,TRBV2,TGTGCCAGCAGTGATCTCGGACTACGGGGGGATACGCAGTATTTT,CASSDLGLRGDTQYF
TRBJ2-7,-,-,14,TRBV6-5,TGTGCCACCACCAAGGACGTGGTAGGGGACGAGCAGTACTTC,CATTKDVVGDEQYF
TRBJ1-6,-,-,15,TRBV6-6,TGTGCCAGCAGCCCCGTGGAGGGTCGAAATTCACCCCTCCACTTT,CASSPVEGRNSPLHF
TRBJ1-1,-,-,16,TRBV29-1,TGCAGCGTTGAAGATGGGAGGGGGTGGGGGAACACTGAAGCTTTCTTT,CSVEDGRGWGNTEAFF
TRBJ2-7,-,-,14,TRBV29-1,TGCAGCGCGACGGGACAAAGGAGCTCCTACGAGCAGTACTTC,CSATGQRSSYEQYF
TRBJ2-7,-,-,13,TRBV12-5,TGTGCTAGTGGTTTGGCGCCGTTCTACGAGCAGTACTTC,CASGLAPFYEQYF
TRBJ2-5,-,-,13,TRBV2,TGTGCCAGCGCCTTGGACAGTGTCGAGACCCAGTACTTC,CASALDSVETQYF
TRBJ2-3,-,TRBD2,14,TRBV29-1,TGCAGCGTTGATGGAGCGGGAGATACAGATACGCAGTATTTT,CSVDGAGDTDTQYF
TRBJ2-3,-,TRBD2,14,TRBV12-3/TRBV12-4,TGTGCCACGGCGGGAGTCCCGCAGGCAGATACGCAGTATTTT,CATAGVPQADTQYF
TRBJ2-5,-,-,14,TRBV5-1,TGCGCCAGCAGCTTGCCTCAGCACCAAGAGACCCAGTACTTC,CASSLPQHQETQYF
TRBJ2-5,-,-,15,TRBV7-9,TGTGCCAGCAGCTTGTCAATGCGGGTGGGAGAGACCCAGTACTTC,CASSLSMRVGETQYF
TRBJ2-5,few,-,14,TRBV9,TGTGCCAGTACCAAAGCTGCCCTAGAGGAGACCCAGTACTTC,CASTKAALEETQYF
TRBJ2-3,few,TRBD2,14,TRBV7-3,TGTGCCACCGGGGGACTAGCGAATCCCAGATACGCGTATTTT,CATGGLANPRYAYF
TRBJ1-2,once,-,15,TRBV5-6,TGTGCCAGCAGCTTGGCCGGTCCAGGGTACGGAGGCTACACCTTC,CASSLAGPGYGGYTF